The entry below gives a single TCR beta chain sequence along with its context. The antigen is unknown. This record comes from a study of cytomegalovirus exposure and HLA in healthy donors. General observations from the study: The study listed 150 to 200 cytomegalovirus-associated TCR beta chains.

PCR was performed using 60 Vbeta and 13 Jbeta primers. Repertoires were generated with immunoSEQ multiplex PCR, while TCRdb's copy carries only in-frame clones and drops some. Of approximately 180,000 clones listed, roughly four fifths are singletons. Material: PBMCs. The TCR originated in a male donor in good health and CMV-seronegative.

Here the CDR3 reads CAWADRSSYEQYF. The CDR3 DNA reads TGTGCCTGGGCGGACAGAAGCTCCTACGAGCAGTACTTC. The J gene is TRBJ2-7, the V gene TRBV30; weak D call: TRBD1 (6 bases). This CDR3 is built from 13 residues. Trimming removed 5 bases at V and 0 bases at J, with 11 bases between. CDR1 GTSNPN and CDR2 SVGIG come from the germline V gene (reference sequence).